This is a list of T cell receptor beta chains from one sample in a study of blood T cell repertoires in COVID-19. Clones were sequenced by immunoSEQ multiplex PCR, and TCRdb holds only the in-frame ones, with some missing. Among a few hundred thousand clones, approximately 88% were seen once, and the ten largest hold approximately 12%. Sequencing was carried out using peripheral blood. The source of these receptors is a woman between 50 and 59 years old with COVID-19, enrolled during active disease. Each CDR3 is given with its conserved first and last residue.

v_call,j_call,cdr3_aa
TRBV11-2,TRBJ2-2,CASSWKDRAYTGELFF
TRBV5-1,TRBJ1-2,CASSLGTGLGYTF
TRBV6-5,TRBJ2-7,CASSWLQTNEQYF
TRBV24-1,TRBJ2-2,CATRGAGHANTGELFF
TRBV7-9,TRBJ1-1,CASSGGHREAFF
TRBV6-5,TRBJ2-2,CASKRDREYTGELFF
TRBV29-1,TRBJ2-1,CSVEGAPISNEQFF
TRBV30,TRBJ1-4,CAWTPSQGPKSATNEKLFF
TRBV5-1,TRBJ2-1,CASSLGQGGGWSYNEQFF
TRBV11-2,TRBJ1-6,CASSLDLQGAGNSPLHF
TRBV5-4,TRBJ2-7,CASSLAGSSEQYF
TRBV24-1,TRBJ2-1,CATSDFGAYNEQFF
TRBV19,TRBJ1-2,CASSLTQNRVNYGYTF
TRBV15,TRBJ2-2,CATSSAGYLLGTGELFF
TRBV24-1,TRBJ2-2,CATSRTEPNTGELFF
TRBV30,TRBJ2-7,CAWSATDSYGQYF
TRBV4-2,TRBJ2-2,CASSQITGTGELFF
TRBV6-6,TRBJ1-4,CASQSGTRTNEKLFF
TRBV6-1,TRBJ1-1,CASSESGTGAEAFF
TRBV12-3/TRBV12-4,TRBJ1-6,CASSSPGGTLHF
TRBV3-1/TRBV3-2,TRBJ2-3,CASSQEAHRTDTQYF
TRBV12-3/TRBV12-4,TRBJ2-1,CASSPSGGYEQFF
TRBV4-1,TRBJ1-6,CASSQDGANSPLHF
TRBV5-1,TRBJ1-1,CASSYSWGRANTEAFF
TRBV3-1/TRBV3-2,TRBJ1-3,CASSRTGDNGNTIYF
TRBV5-5,TRBJ2-3,CASSSPLTDTQYF